The following is a T cell receptor beta chain sequence with its context. This sample was included in a study of CD8+ T cells in alopecia areata. This CDR3 contains 16 residues. The germline CDR1 and CDR2 sequences are SNHLY and FYNNEI. Deletions cut 8 bases from V and 0 bases from J, with 14 bases between. Treatment reported: oral pan-JAK inhibitor, 5-10 mg twice daily. Sampling of alopecia areata patients yielded lesional scalp punch biopsies as well as peripheral blood. Once RNA had been extracted, it was reverse transcribed into cDNA to act as the sequencing template. The protocol was immunoSEQ multiplex PCR, while the TCRdb copy is restricted to in-frame clones and leaves out a portion. This table holds about 250,000 clones, around 64% found once.

The material was CD4+ T cells sorted from blood, obtained at approximately week 51, from a patient treated with tofacitinib. This sequence joins TRBV2 and TRBJ2-6, with TRBD2 as a possible D gene (6 bases). The clonotype comes from a human donor with alopecia areata. The CDR3 region is CASEDAGTSGANVLTF. The CDR3, as DNA: TGTGCCAGCGAGGACGCGGGGACCTCTGGGGCCAACGTCCTGACTTTC.